The 24 T cell receptor beta chains given below trace back to one sample, sequenced in a study of human T cells and chemical hapten exposure. Time point here: patch test 2, 6 weeks after DPC sensitization. Documented treatment: therapeutic diphenylcyclopropenone sensitization with weekly scalp DPC. TCRdb recomputed calls from the RACE reads with MiXCR, one row per CDR3 protein. Of under 450,000 distinct CDR3 sequences in the sample, 6% to 7% are singletons; the top ten hold around 6%. Source: whole blood, taken in connection with sensitization to the hapten diphenylcyclopropenone (DPC). The receptors originated from a woman aged 18-29 years with alopecia areata. Some clones in this sample may be carry-over from other donors' samples.

In this sample, this clonotype turned up many times. J is TRBJ1-1 and V is TRBV20-1, with 7 bases that match TRBD1. Germline lookup yields CDR1 DFQATT and CDR2 SNEGSKA (reference sequence). The CDR3 runs to 13 residues. J lost 0 bases, V lost 6 bases, and 4 bases had no gene match. This CDR3 reads CSAQGQMNTEAFF. The CDR3 DNA is TGCAGTGCCCAGGGACAGATGAACACTGAAGCTTTCTTT.

This clonotype was recorded many times. The chain has TRBV7-2 and TRBJ1-5, with D hard to call. The CDR3 is 13 amino acids. Looked up from germline, CDR1 is SGHTA and CDR2 is FQGNSA. V shed 1 base and J shed 4 bases, with 5 bases lying between them. As DNA, the CDR3 is TGTGCCAGCAGCTTAGTAACGAATCAGCCCCAGCATTTT. This sequence encodes CASSLVTNQPQHF.

In this sample, this clonotype turned up many times. The CDR3 sequence: CASSESVFSGNTIYF. In DNA form, the CDR3 reads TGCGCCAGCAGTGAGTCAGTATTCTCTGGAAACACCATATATTTT. The rearrangement uses TRBV10-2 and TRBJ1-3; D uncertain. Looked up from germline, CDR1 is WSHSY and CDR2 is SAAADI. V lost 0 bases and J 0 bases, leaving 6 bases between the germline ends. The CDR3 is 15 residues long.

The chain carries TRBV15 and TRBJ2-1; 12 positions agree with TRBD1. The J segment lost 7 bases and the V segment lost 0 bases, leaving 7 bases of the junction unmatched. The germline CDR1 and CDR2 sequences are LNHNV and YYDKDF (reference sequence). CDR3 size: 17 residues. The CDR3 DNA is TGTGCCACCAGCAGAGAGCCGGGGGACAGGGGGCTAAATGAGCAGTTCTTC. It translates to CATSREPGDRGLNEQFF.

This clonotype was found a few times. J is TRBJ1-3 and V is TRBV7-9, with unresolved D. This CDR3 spans 13 amino acids. Deletions cut 8 bases from V and 4 bases from J, with 12 bases between. CDR1 is SEHNR and CDR2 is FQNEAQ in the germline V gene (reference sequence). The DNA for the CDR3 is TGTGCCAGCTTTCTCCCGGGAGGAAACACCATATATTTT. This encodes CASFLPGGNTIYF.

This clonotype was observed a handful of times. CDR3 amino acids: CASSQAYGGGIPPDEQFF. The CDR3 nucleotides are TGTGCCAGCAGCCAAGCTTACGGCGGGGGAATCCCCCCCGATGAGCAGTTCTTC. The rearrangement links TRBV3-1 to TRBJ2-1, with TRBD2 matching over 7 bases. J was trimmed by 8 bases and V by 1 base; bases with no gene match: 17. The germline gives CDR1 LGHDT, CDR2 YNNKEL (reference sequence). CDR3 length: 18 residues.

The V and J genes are TRBV10-2 and TRBJ2-2, with a possible D match to TRBD1 (6 bases). V lost 7 bases and J 5 bases, leaving 8 bases between the germline ends. Per the germline V gene, CDR1 is WSHSY and CDR2 is SAAADI. This CDR3 region has 12 residues. CDR3 coding DNA: TGCGCCAGCATGGACAGTACCGGGGAGCTGTTTTTT. Its protein is CASMDSTGELFF.

There are many counts of this clonotype. This chain connects TRBV7-9 to TRBJ2-3, with D perhaps TRBD1 or TRBD2 (5 bases each). Germline V gene lookup returns CDR1 SEHNR and CDR2 FQNEAQ (reference sequence). This CDR3 is built from 13 residues. V shed 4 bases and J shed 5 bases, with 10 bases lying between them. The CDR3 region has the DNA TGTGCCAGCAGCTCGGGGACCATAGATACGCAGTATTTT. Its translation: CASSSGTIDTQYF.

This clonotype was observed at least ten times. V gene TRBV5-8 combines with J gene TRBJ1-1; D is ambiguous. CDR1 and CDR2 (germline): SGHTS, YDEGEE. V was cut by 10 bases and J by 5 bases, with 9 bases left in between. The CDR3 is 10 amino acids. CDR3 sequence (DNA): TGTGCCGACCCTCGGACTGAAGCTTTCTTT. Amino acid sequence: CADPRTEAFF.

In this sample, this clonotype turned up a few times. The chain is built from TRBV5-1 and TRBJ2-4; 14 positions agree with TRBD2. Germline V CDR1 and CDR2: SGHRS, YFSETQ. The CDR3 runs 17 residues. The junction had 1 base not matched to a gene; V was cut back by 0 bases and J by 2 bases. As DNA, the CDR3 is TGCGCCAGCAGCTTGGGGACTAGCGGGGGGTCCAAAAACATTCAGTACTTC. Translating it yields CASSLGTSGGSKNIQYF.

This clonotype was found many times. The V gene is TRBV27, the J gene TRBJ1-1; D is uncertain. CDR1 and CDR2 (germline): MNHEY, SMNVEV (reference sequence). V was clipped by 10 bases and J by 2 bases, with 8 bases between them. This CDR3 has 11 residues. CDR3 residues: CATLRNTEAFF. Written as DNA, the CDR3 is TGTGCCACCCTAAGAAACACTGAAGCTTTCTTT.

V and J are TRBV7-9 and TRBJ2-3; a weak D match, TRBD1 (6 bases). This CDR3 spans 16 amino acids. CDR1 SEHNR and CDR2 FQNEAQ come from the germline V gene (reference sequence). With 5 bases removed from V and 3 bases from J, the gap between germline ends came to 18 bases. CDR3 nucleotides: TGTGCCAGCAGCCCCGGTGGGGCAGGGGAAACAGATACGCAGTATTTT. Translating it yields CASSPGGAGETDTQYF.

As to this clonotype: The junction departs from the called germline gene at one end, perhaps through a read error. The CDR3 DNA reads TGTGCCAGCAGTTATAGCGGGGGGGCCGCAGATATGCAGTATTTT. Translated, it gives CASSYSGGAADMQYF. The V call is TRBV6-5, the J call TRBJ2-3; 11 bases are shared with TRBD2. Germline lookup yields CDR1 MNHEY and CDR2 SVGAGI. The CDR3 sequence is 15 residues long.

This clonotype was recorded at least ten times. The rearrangement uses TRBV4-2 and TRBJ1-2, with D possibly being TRBD1 (5 bases). Germline V gene sequence: CDR1 LGHNA, CDR2 YNFKEQ. This CDR3 has 18 amino acids. V lost 0 bases to trimming and J lost 4 bases, with 21 bases between them. The CDR3 DNA is TGTGCCAGCAGCCAAGATAAAGGGTCGGGGCCCCTCCTCTATGGCTACACCTTC. Translated, it gives CASSQDKGSGPLLYGYTF.

This clonotype was observed many times. The rearrangement uses TRBV6-5 and TRBJ2-5; 8 nucleotides align to TRBD1. The CDR3 sequence is 14 residues long. Germline loops: CDR1 MNHEY, CDR2 SVGAGI. Germline trimming cut 6 bases from V and 1 base from J; bases unmatched to any gene: 4. The CDR3 is CASRLTGVQETQYF. As DNA, the CDR3 is TGTGCCAGCAGATTGACAGGGGTCCAAGAGACCCAGTACTTC.

The V call is TRBV4-2, the J call TRBJ2-3; 12 nucleotides agree with TRBD2. Unmatched junction bases numbered 6, after V lost 0 bases and J lost 8 bases. The germline CDR1 and CDR2 sequences are LGHNA and YNFKEQ. CDR3 length equals 16 residues. The CDR3 sequence is CASSQEPSGGAGTQYF. The CDR3 nucleotides read TGTGCCAGCAGCCAAGAGCCTAGCGGGGGGGCCGGTACGCAGTATTTT.

This clonotype was seen ten or more times. The chain links TRBV7-2 to TRBJ1-2; weak D call: TRBD1 (6 bases). In germline, CDR1 is SGHTA, CDR2 FQGNSA. This CDR3 comprises 15 residues. V gave up 1 base and J gave up 4 bases, with 13 bases separating them. In DNA form, the CDR3 reads TGTGCCAGCAGCTTAGTAGGGGGAGAGGGCTATGGCTACACCTTC. This sequence encodes CASSLVGGEGYGYTF.

V gene TRBV29-1 combines with J gene TRBJ2-3; 10 positions agree with TRBD1. CDR1 and CDR2 (germline): SQVTM, ANQGSEA. There are 15 residues in the CDR3. Trimming removed 4 bases from V and 1 base from J; junction bases left unmatched: 5. The CDR3 sequence: CSVARTGGGTDTQYF. In DNA, the CDR3 is TGCAGCGTTGCGAGGACAGGGGGAGGCACAGATACGCAGTATTTT.

In this sample, this clonotype turned up a few times. This rearrangement joins TRBV6-4 to TRBJ2-1; maybe TRBD1 (6 bases). This CDR3 has 16 residues. Germline assignment: CDR1 MRHNA and CDR2 SNTAGT. Deletions cut 1 base from V and 1 base from J, with 11 bases between. As DNA, the CDR3 is TGTGCCAGCAGTGACTTAGGGGGAACATCCTACAATGAGCAGTTCTTC. It is translated as CASSDLGGTSYNEQFF.

The J gene is TRBJ2-2, the V gene TRBV2; no clear D gene. Germline assignment: CDR1 SNHLY and CDR2 FYNNEI. The CDR3 length is 14 residues. V was shortened by 5 bases and J by 0 bases, with 7 bases between the two germline ends. CDR3: CASSSLANTGELFF. CDR3 bases: TGTGCCAGCAGTTCCCTAGCGAACACCGGGGAGCTGTTTTTT.

The chain has TRBV28 and TRBJ2-6; 7 bases agree with TRBD1. Germline V gene sequence: CDR1 MDHEN, CDR2 SYDVKM. CDR3 length: 18 residues. V trimming: 4 bases; J trimming: 2 bases; junction bases outside the gene matches: 11. The CDR3 nucleotides read TGTGCCAGCAGTTCTTCCGGGACAGTAACCACTGGGGCCAACGTCCTGACTTTC. This gives the protein CASSSSGTVTTGANVLTF. Supplemented by reference TRBV28 and TRBJ2-6, the full variable domain reads DVKVTQSSRYLVKRTGEKVFLECVQDMDHENMFWYRQDPGLGLRLIYFSYDVKMKEKGDIPEGYSVSREKKERFSLILESASTNQTSMYLCASSSSGTVTTGANVLTFGAGSRLTVL.

This rearrangement joins TRBV24-1 to TRBJ2-1; a possible D gene is TRBD1 (7 bases). Germline CDR1 and CDR2: KGHDR and SFDVKD. The CDR3 consists of 14 residues. Trimming left V 9 bases short and J 4 bases short, with 15 bases between. CDR3 bases: TGTGCCACCTCCAGGGGGGACCTTTACAATGAGCAGTTCTTC. It specifies CATSRGDLYNEQFF.

The chain carries TRBV12-2 and TRBJ1-2; the D call TRBD1 from the table was never checked on the DNA. TRBV12-2 is a pseudogene. This CDR3 is built from 15 residues. The chain's CDR3 is CASRLDRGQSYGYTF. The CDR3 DNA sequence: TGTGCAAGTCGCTTAGACAGGGGGCAGAGCTATGGCTACACCTTC.

This clonotype was observed at least ten times. The V gene is TRBV6-1, the J gene TRBJ1-1; D may be TRBD1 (5 bases). The germline V and J ends were trimmed by 4 bases and 1 base, with 13 bases remaining between them. This CDR3 has 15 residues. Germline CDR1 MNHNS, CDR2 SASEGT. The CDR3 DNA reads TGTGCCAGCAGTGCGGGGCCCTCTCCGAACACTGAAGCTTTCTTT. Residues: CASSAGPSPNTEAFF.